These 13 T cell receptor beta chains came from one sample sequenced in a study of blood T cells in healthy people across ages. The authors ran a second PCR of 7 to 11 cycles using a sample-barcoded 5' primer and a J-beta primer mix. TCRdb re-derived calls from the 5' RACE reads in MiXCR, one entry per CDR3 protein. The data hold some 640,000 distinct CDR3 sequences, with about 52% observed a single time. The sample comprised blood. Receptor source: a woman in her fifties or sixties in good health.

In its sample, this clonotype was seen a few times. CDR3: CSAREASGRAGAYEQYF. The CDR3 coding sequence is TGCAGTGCTAGAGAGGCTAGCGGGAGGGCCGGGGCCTACGAGCAGTACTTC. This sequence joins TRBV20-1 and TRBJ2-7, with TRBD2 identical over 12 bases. After removal of 0 bases from V and 2 bases from J, the junction contained 8 bases not matched to a gene. From germline, CDR1 is DFQATT and CDR2 SNEGSKA (reference sequence). The CDR3 has 17 amino acids.

This rearrangement joins TRBV20-1 to TRBJ2-1, with 9 bases aligning to TRBD2. Per germline, CDR1 DFQATT and CDR2 SNEGSKA (reference sequence). V shed 0 bases and J 7 bases; nucleotides not matched to a gene: 10. The CDR3 is 16 residues long. CDR3 sequence: CSAREAGGSRENEQFF. The CDR3 bases are TGCAGTGCTAGAGAAGCGGGAGGCAGTCGAGAGAATGAGCAGTTCTTC.

The gene calls are TRBV5-1 and TRBJ1-1; no clear D gene. CDR3 length: 13 residues. The germline CDR1 and CDR2 sequences are SGHRS and YFSETQ. The V and J ends lost 1 base and 3 bases respectively, with 7 bases between them. CDR3 in amino acids: CASSLRADTEAFF. The DNA for the CDR3 is TGCGCCAGCAGCTTGAGGGCGGACACTGAAGCTTTCTTT.

A few counts support this clonotype. The chain uses TRBV6-5 and TRBJ1-2, with D hard to call. V was trimmed by 5 bases and J by 1 base, leaving 2 bases between them. CDR1 and CDR2 from the germline V gene are MNHEY and SVGAGI. The CDR3 runs to 11 residues. CDR3 residues: CASSDNYGYTF. The CDR3 DNA reads TGTGCCAGCAGTGATAACTATGGCTACACCTTC.

The table lists this clonotype with a few counts. A clone one base away is much larger, so this may be a read error. The chain joins TRBV3-1 to TRBJ2-7, with 15 bases lining up with TRBD2. V trimming: 1 base; J trimming: 10 bases; junction bases outside the gene matches: 5. The CDR3 covers 15 residues. Germline V lookup: CDR1 LGHDT, CDR2 YNNKEL (reference sequence). This chain's CDR3 is CASSQGGTSGRLQYF. The CDR3 nucleotides are TGTGCCAGCAGCCAAGGGGGGACTAGCGGGAGGTTACAGTACTTC.

For this clonotype: A much larger clone lies one base from this, so it may be a read error. This chain links TRBV20-1 with TRBJ2-2, with a possible D match to TRBD1 (5 bases). CDR1 is DFQATT and CDR2 is SNEGSKA in the germline V gene (reference sequence). The V and J ends lost 1 base and 3 bases respectively, with 9 bases between them. CDR3 length: 14 residues. The CDR3 is CSARGQGHTGELFF. CDR3 nucleotide sequence: TGCAGTGCTAGAGGGCAGGGTCACACCGGGGAGCTGTTTTTT.

The V call is TRBV7-9, the J call TRBJ2-7; D remains unclear. The V gene lost 3 bases and the J gene lost 5 bases, with 17 bases spanning the gap. The CDR3 totals 15 residues. Germline V lookup: CDR1 SEHNR, CDR2 FQNEAQ (reference sequence). The CDR3 sequence: CASSFRSMGNHEQYF. The CDR3 DNA reads as TGTGCCAGCAGCTTTCGCTCGATGGGGAACCACGAGCAGTACTTC.

The CDR3 region is CASSSQIYNEQFF. As DNA, the CDR3 is TGTGCCAGCAGTTCGCAGATCTACAATGAGCAGTTCTTC. The genes are TRBV2 and TRBJ2-1; no firm D call. The CDR3 covers 13 residues. V shed 5 bases and J shed 3 bases, with 8 bases lying between them. Germline loops: CDR1 SNHLY, CDR2 FYNNEI.

A word on this clonotype: Sequence at one end of the junction differs from germline and may be a read error. The chain has TRBV6-2 or TRBV6-3 and TRBJ2-5, with 7 bases fitting TRBD1. The end of the DNA aligns better with TRBJ2-7, so the J call may be wrong. CDR3 length: 14 residues. Germline CDR1 MNHEY, CDR2 SVGEGT. The CDR3 protein is CASRYWDSLYEQYF. The DNA of the CDR3 is TGTGCCAGCAGATACTGGGACAGCCTCTACGAGCAGTACTTC.

The table lists this clonotype with a few counts. The chain couples TRBV7-9 to TRBJ2-1; no firm D call. The V gene lost 1 base and the J gene lost 4 bases, with 14 bases spanning the gap. The CDR3 contains 16 residues. Germline V gene sequence: CDR1 SEHNR, CDR2 FQNEAQ (reference sequence). The CDR3 region is CASSLESTGPYNEQFF. In DNA form, the CDR3 reads TGTGCCAGCAGCTTAGAATCGACTGGACCGTACAATGAGCAGTTCTTC.

At least ten counts were recorded for this clonotype. The rearrangement joins TRBV7-2 to TRBJ2-7; D is undetermined. The CDR3 is made up of 12 amino acids. Looked up from germline, CDR1 is SGHTA and CDR2 is FQGNSA. The germline V and J ends were trimmed by 5 bases and 3 bases, with 8 bases remaining between them. CDR3 DNA: TGTGCCAGCAGCCAGCGCGGCTACGAGCAGTACTTC. Translating it yields CASSQRGYEQYF. Supplemented by reference TRBV7-2 and TRBJ2-7, the full variable domain reads GAGVSQSPSNKVTEKGKDVELRCDPISGHTALYWYRQSLGQGLEFLIYFQGNSAPDKSGLPSDRFSAERTGGSVSTLTIQRTQQEDSAVYLCASSQRGYEQYFGPGTRLTVT.

This clonotype has a handful of counts. This chain joins TRBV7-2 and TRBJ2-5; 7 bases align to TRBD1. Trimming removed 1 base from V and 5 bases from J; junction bases left unmatched: 10. Germline-derived CDR1 and CDR2 are SGHTA and FQGNSA. CDR3 length: 16 amino acids. CDR3 sequence (DNA): TGTGCCAGCAGCTTAGGTAGTAGGGCACAGGGGGAGACCCAGTACTTC. This codes for CASSLGSRAQGETQYF.

This chain links TRBV20-1 with TRBJ2-7; D is unresolved. CDR3 size: 15 residues. The germline CDR1 and CDR2 sequences are DFQATT and SNEGSKA (reference sequence). V lost 3 bases, J lost 5 bases, and 20 bases lay in between. The CDR3 spells CSASPRMLGFNEQYF. CDR3 sequence (DNA): TGCAGTGCTAGTCCCAGGATGCTTGGGTTTAACGAGCAGTACTTC.